This passage covers 6 T cell receptor beta chains from one sample sequenced in a study of cytomegalovirus exposure and HLA in healthy donors. Only in-frame clones appear in the TCRdb table, and some are missing; sequencing was by immunoSEQ multiplex PCR. The table includes approximately 200,000 clones, 75% to 95% detected once. The sequenced material came from PBMCs. Receptor source: a woman between 18 and 29 years old in good health and CMV-seronegative.

The chain carries TRBV9 and TRBJ2-3, with 9 bases matching TRBD2. This CDR3 is 16 amino acids long. Germline V CDR1 and CDR2: SGDLS, YYNGEE. Trimming removed 2 bases from V and 4 bases from J; junction bases left unmatched: 8. The CDR3 protein is CASSVEGGRAADTQYF. For the CDR3, the DNA is TGTGCCAGCAGCGTCGAAGGCGGGAGGGCCGCAGATACGCAGTATTTT.

Only one count was recorded for this clone. V and J are TRBV20-1 and TRBJ2-3; D ambiguous. Germline V gene lookup returns CDR1 DFQATT and CDR2 SNEGSKA (reference sequence). Trimming took off 3 bases at V and 5 bases at J, with 6 bases between the two ends. The CDR3 spans 11 residues. The CDR3, as DNA: TGCAGTGCTAGTCCCGGAGATACGCAGTATTTT. Its translation: CSASPGDTQYF.

The rearrangement links TRBV10-1 to TRBJ2-3; 8 bases align to TRBD2. The CDR3 consists of 14 residues. Germline V gene lookup returns CDR1 WNHNN and CDR2 SYGVQD (reference sequence). V lost 7 bases to trimming and J lost 3 bases; unmatched junction nucleotides: 6. The CDR3 spells CASKAGGETDTQYF. In DNA, the CDR3 is TGCGCCAGCAAGGCGGGAGGCGAGACAGATACGCAGTATTTT.

The J gene is TRBJ2-7, the V gene TRBV11-2; 9 bases line up with TRBD1. Losses at the gene ends were 5 bases for V and 2 bases for J; bases not matched to a gene: 7. The length of the CDR3 is 15 residues. Germline CDR1 SGHAT, CDR2 FQNNGV. CDR3 sequence reads: CASSKTGQGTYEQYF. The CDR3 DNA reads TGTGCCAGCAGCAAAACGGGACAGGGAACCTACGAGCAGTACTTC. Complete variable domain (other parts from reference TRBV11-2 and TRBJ2-7): EAGVAQSPRYKIIEKRQSVAFWCNPISGHATLYWYQQILGQGPKLLIQFQNNGVVDDSQLPKDRFSAERLKGVDSTLKIQPAKLEDSAVYLCASSKTGQGTYEQYFGPGTRLTVT.

This clone was recorded only once. The chain is built from TRBV27 and TRBJ2-5; TRBD2 matches at 7 bases. Germline lookup yields CDR1 MNHEY and CDR2 SMNVEV (reference sequence). This CDR3 contains 14 residues. The V segment lost 2 bases and the J segment 4 bases; nucleotides outside the gene matches: 4. For the CDR3, the DNA is TGTGCCAGCAGTTTAGCGGGAGAGTTAGAGACCCAGTACTTC. Residues: CASSLAGELETQYF.

The J gene is TRBJ2-7, the V gene TRBV29-1; 10 nucleotides align to TRBD1. This CDR3 is 15 amino acids long. Losses at the gene ends were 6 bases for V and 7 bases for J; bases not matched to a gene: 15. Germline CDR1 SQVTM, CDR2 ANQGSEA. CDR3 residues: CSVKPPGTGEGEQYF. CDR3 DNA sequence: TGCAGCGTCAAACCTCCCGGGACAGGGGAGGGGGAGCAGTACTTC.